This TCR beta chain originates from a study of radiation and T cells in renal cell carcinoma (dated by TCRdb to 2018 to 2020). Regarding the study in general: In total, 50 to 60 samples underwent TCR beta sequencing: approximately 25 tumors plus 27 peripheral blood samples. Across all 55 or so samples, under 4,500,000 unique CDR3 nucleotide sequences, encoding roughly 2,600,000 unique CDR3 amino acid sequences, were identified. The final blood draw took place at 4 weeks after radiation, the same time as nephrectomy.

With respect to this clone: The antigen this receptor binds is unknown. Base quality data are lacking; no much larger clone is found one base away.

Following the manufacturer's recommendations, the immunoSEQ kit was used to generate TCR beta libraries from genomic DNA. To prepare the libraries, a first multiplex PCR with proprietary primers was run, followed by a second PCR that added unique barcodes, and a bead cleanup was done after each round. A kit-provided positive control reaction and a negative control reaction were included in every sample batch. The final libraries underwent checking on an Agilent 4200 TapeStation D1000 ScreenTape, volumetric pooling, and quantification by qPCR. An Illumina NextSeq500 fitted with a MidOutput 150-cycle cartridge performed the sequencing, running 156 Read1 cycles and 15 Index1 cycles with the kit's custom primers. The pooled library was loaded at 0.95 to 1 pM with around 20% PhiX control spiked in. From the authors' description of their analysis: Vendor-processed data were analyzed in R, and a clonotype was defined as all T cells sharing the same CDR3 nucleotide sequence. For clone abundance analyses, frequencies were normalized to the 10,000 most abundant clones in each sample. Public T cell clones, which averaged fewer than five per sample, were removed prior to analysis. An abundance difference of at least 32-fold between compartments was the criterion for calling clonotypes tumor-enriched or baseline blood-enriched. A beta-binomial differential abundance model was used to identify clonotypes that expanded or contracted between blood time points. Similarity between tumor and blood repertoires was quantified using the Baroni-Urbani and Buser coefficient, and groups were compared with two-tailed Wilcoxon tests in R. In its TCRdb copy, this immuneACCESS table keeps in-frame sequences only and misses some clones. Where compared with another copy, unresolved V genes explain less than half of these, and the others have no known cause. V and J calls and clone size follow that table, whereas D and trimming were derived from the DNA. In all, the sample holds about 62,000 clones, and more than 60% of those were seen once. Roughly 7.5% of the sample rests with the top ten.

Points the paper makes about the study in general: Because no pretreatment tumor biopsies were available, whether clonotypes were present in the tumor at baseline could not be determined. Effects of radiation dose or scheduling on the TCR repertoire could not be addressed with the single-armed trial design. In blood, the top tumor clonotypes increased between baseline and 2 weeks post-radiation and then shrank by 4 weeks, which suggests that tumor-resident clones expanded only transiently. Changes in the blood repertoire were not tracked past 4 weeks after treatment.

Spanning cysteine to phenylalanine, the CDR3 consists of 13 amino acids. Only CDR3 DNA remains: 39 bases, in frame from the first base. Taken from the germline V gene, the CDR1 and CDR2 loops are MGHRA and YSYEKL. V lost 0 bases and J lost 8 bases; the stretch between them is 10 bases long. Read against the paper, the sample's time point label means: blood 4 weeks post-SBRT, at nephrectomy. The treatment or condition tag for this specimen amounts to: 15 Gy SBRT to primary tumor, nephrectomy 4 weeks later. Samples were obtained from a clinical trial, in which 15 Gy stereotactic body radiation therapy was delivered to primary renal cell carcinomas and nephrectomy was performed 4 weeks later. To follow tumor-enriched clonotypes, peripheral blood was collected serially from radiation-treated patients at baseline and again at 2 weeks and 4 weeks after SBRT. Renal cell carcinoma with clear cell pathology was present in all patients. The QIAamp DNA Blood Mini Kit (Qiagen) was used to prepare genomic DNA for TCR sequencing. The analyses included just those samples that passed every quality control check.

This TCR came from a man aged 60 to 75 with renal cell carcinoma. The sample was blood, taken from a patient whose treatment included radiotherapy and nephrectomy. The chain is made from TRBV4-1 and TRBJ1-1; tentative D gene TRBD1, with 5 bases matching. The DNA sequence is given as TGCGCCAGCAGCCAAGATTCCTGGGACGAAGCTTTCTTT. It specifies CASSQDSWDEAFF.